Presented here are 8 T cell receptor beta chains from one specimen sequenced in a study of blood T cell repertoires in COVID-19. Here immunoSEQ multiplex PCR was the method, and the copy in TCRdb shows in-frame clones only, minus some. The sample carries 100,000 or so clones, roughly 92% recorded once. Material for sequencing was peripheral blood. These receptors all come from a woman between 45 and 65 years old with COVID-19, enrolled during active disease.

The CDR3 loop is CARSFQGLCYGYTF. In nucleotides, the CDR3 is TGTGCCAGAAGCTTTCAGGGGTTATGCTATGGCTACACCTTC. This rearrangement joins TRBV5-3 to TRBJ1-2, with D possibly being TRBD1 (6 bases). TRBV5-3 belongs to the ORF category, with a function that is uncertain. V was pared by 2 bases and J by 4 bases, with 12 bases between. The CDR3 extends over 14 amino acids.

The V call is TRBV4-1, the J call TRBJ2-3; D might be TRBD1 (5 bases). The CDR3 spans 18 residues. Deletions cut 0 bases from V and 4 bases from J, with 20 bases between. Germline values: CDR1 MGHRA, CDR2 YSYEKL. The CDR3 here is CASSQESGAASPADTQYF. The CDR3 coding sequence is TGCGCCAGCAGCCAAGAATCTGGGGCCGCTAGTCCCGCAGATACGCAGTATTTT.

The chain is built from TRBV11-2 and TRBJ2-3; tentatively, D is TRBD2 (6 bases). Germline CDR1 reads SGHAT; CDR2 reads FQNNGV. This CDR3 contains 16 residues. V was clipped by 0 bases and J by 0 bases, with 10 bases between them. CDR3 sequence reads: CASSLDLGGSTDTQYF. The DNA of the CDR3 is TGTGCCAGCAGCTTAGATTTGGGGGGTAGCACAGATACGCAGTATTTT.

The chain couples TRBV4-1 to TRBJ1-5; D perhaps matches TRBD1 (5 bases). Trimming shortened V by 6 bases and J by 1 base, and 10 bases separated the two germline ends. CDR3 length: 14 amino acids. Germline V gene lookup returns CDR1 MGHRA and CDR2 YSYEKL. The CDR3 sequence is CASSLTGSNQPQHF. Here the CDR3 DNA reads TGCGCCAGCAGTCTTACAGGAAGCAATCAGCCCCAGCATTTT.

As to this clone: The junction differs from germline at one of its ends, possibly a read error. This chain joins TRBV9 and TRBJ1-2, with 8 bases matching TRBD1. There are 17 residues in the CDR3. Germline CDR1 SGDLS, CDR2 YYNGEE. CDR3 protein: CASSSIQADRVYYGYTF. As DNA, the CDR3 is TGTGCCAGCAGCTCAATTCAAGCGGACAGGGTATACTACGGCTACACCTTC.

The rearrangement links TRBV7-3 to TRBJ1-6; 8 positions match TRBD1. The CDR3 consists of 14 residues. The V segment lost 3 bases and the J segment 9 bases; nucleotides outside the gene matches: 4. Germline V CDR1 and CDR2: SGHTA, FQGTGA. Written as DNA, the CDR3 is TGTGCCAGCAGCTTCCAGGGGGCTGGTTCACCCCTCCACTTT. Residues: CASSFQGAGSPLHF.

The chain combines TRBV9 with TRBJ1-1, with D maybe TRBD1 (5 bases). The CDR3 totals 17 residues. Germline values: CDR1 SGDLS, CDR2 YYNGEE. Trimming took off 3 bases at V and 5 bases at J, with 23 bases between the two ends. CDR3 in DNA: TGTGCCAGCAGCGGATGGCGGGAACCGGGGCCTGGGACTGAAGCTTTCTTT. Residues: CASSGWREPGPGTEAFF.

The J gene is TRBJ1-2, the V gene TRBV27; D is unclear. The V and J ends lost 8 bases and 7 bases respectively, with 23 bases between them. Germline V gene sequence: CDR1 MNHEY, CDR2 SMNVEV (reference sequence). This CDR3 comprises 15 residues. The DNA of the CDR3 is TGTGCCAGCGCCTCCTCCAATGAGAGGGCGTTTGGCTACACCTTC. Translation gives CASASSNERAFGYTF.